These 11 T cell receptor beta chains were all obtained from the same sample, sequenced in a study of T cells in Graves' hyperthyroidism and ophthalmopathy (dated by TCRdb to between 2018 and 2021). Library construction relied on multiplex PCR. Sequencing relied on an Illumina HiSeq 2000. Amplification of TCR beta CDR3 regions was carried out from RNA transcripts. The first round of RT-PCR for the TCR CDR3 was performed with the HTBI primer set and the Qiagen OneStep RT-PCR kit. TCRdb cleaned the public reads at Q25 with fastp, built clones with MiXCR and kept in-frame beta chains. Rows are unified per CDR3 protein, each entry keeping the most common DNA and genes. This sample comprises some 350,000 distinct CDR3 sequences, roughly 15% of them detected only once. The biggest ten clones account for about a third of the sample. Material for sequencing was blood. Every receptor here comes from a woman between 40 and 50 years old with Graves' ophthalmopathy.

This clonotype has at least ten counts. CDR3 sequence: CASKGPGPYEQYF. DNA of the CDR3: TGTGCCAGCAAAGGTCCGGGACCCTACGAGCAGTACTTC. The genes are TRBV2 and TRBJ2-7; D is possibly TRBD1 or TRBD2 (5 bases each). The CDR3 is 13 amino acids. Germline V lookup: CDR1 SNHLY, CDR2 FYNNEI. The V and J ends lost 7 bases and 2 bases respectively, with 12 bases between them.

This clonotype has at least ten counts. The chain joins TRBV10-3 to TRBJ1-1, with unresolved D. V dropped 1 base and J dropped 14 bases, with 14 bases sitting between them. Per the germline V gene, CDR1 is ENHRY and CDR2 is SYGVKD. This CDR3 spans 12 amino acids. The CDR3 DNA reads as TGTGCCATCAGTGAGTTAGAGACGGATTTGTTCTTT. Protein: CAISELETDLFF.

This clonotype was observed many times. The gene calls are TRBV24-1 and TRBJ1-1; a weak D match, TRBD1 (5 bases). CDR1 is KGHDR and CDR2 is SFDVKD in the germline V gene. This CDR3 comprises 13 residues. Trimming cost V 0 bases and J 5 bases, with 6 bases left between them. CDR3 nucleotides: TGTGCCACCAGTGATTTGCGGGGGACTGAAGCTTTCTTT. It codes for CATSDLRGTEAFF.

This clonotype was seen repeatedly, ten times or more. The chain joins TRBV7-9 to TRBJ1-1; no definite D call. V was clipped by 7 bases and J by 5 bases, with 20 bases between them. There are 15 residues in the CDR3. Germline CDR1 is SEHNR and CDR2 is FQNEAQ (reference sequence). CDR3 nucleotide sequence: TGTGCCAGCAAACACTTAAAAGGGCCCCGTACTGAAGCTTTCTTT. The encoded protein is CASKHLKGPRTEAFF. Full variable domain (missing parts from reference TRBV7-9 and TRBJ1-1): DTGVSQNPRHKITKRGQNVTFRCDPISEHNRLYWYRQTLGQGPEFLTYFQNEAQLEKSRLLSDRFSAERPKGSFSTLEIQRTEQGDSAMYLCASKHLKGPRTEAFFGQGTRLTVV.

The table lists this clonotype with many counts. This chain joins TRBV15 and TRBJ1-1, with TRBD1 matching over 8 bases. The V and J ends lost 3 bases and 4 bases, in that order; junction bases with no gene match: 4. CDR1 is LNHNV and CDR2 is YYDKDF in the germline V gene (reference sequence). CDR3 size: 14 residues. DNA for the CDR3: TGTGCCACCAGCAGTACAGGGGGTGGCACTGAAGCTTTCTTT. It encodes CATSSTGGGTEAFF.

This clonotype was counted many times. This chain uses TRBV2 with TRBJ1-1; D gene uncertain. The germline V gene has CDR1 SNHLY and CDR2 FYNNEI. Trimming stripped 3 bases from V and 7 bases from J, with 12 bases between. The CDR3 is made up of 13 amino acids. The CDR3 DNA follows: TGTGCCAGCAGTGAGGACTACACGGTTGAAGCTTTCTTT. This translates into CASSEDYTVEAFF.

This clonotype has ten or more counts. This chain connects TRBV11-2 to TRBJ2-7, with unresolved D. V lost 1 base and J 2 bases, leaving 9 bases between the germline ends. Germline lookup yields CDR1 SGHAT and CDR2 FQNNGV. The CDR3 covers 14 residues. The CDR3 DNA reads TGTGCCAGCAGCTTAGTAGACGGACCCTACGAGCAGTACTTC. Translating it yields CASSLVDGPYEQYF.

Ten or more counts support this clonotype. This sequence joins TRBV11-2 and TRBJ2-1, with 9 bases matching TRBD2. J was trimmed by 5 bases and V by 4 bases; bases with no gene match: 12. The CDR3 covers 17 residues. Germline V lookup: CDR1 SGHAT, CDR2 FQNNGV. CDR3 in DNA: TGTGCCAGCAGCTCCCCCAATAAGCTAGCGGGGAACAATGAGCAGTTCTTC. This gives the protein CASSSPNKLAGNNEQFF.

The chain has TRBV12-3 or TRBV12-4 and TRBJ1-3; D is unresolved. This CDR3 comprises 14 residues. The germline V and J ends were trimmed by 6 bases and 3 bases, with 12 bases remaining between them. Here the CDR3 reads CASRISGRGNTIYF. The CDR3 nucleotides read TGTGCCAGCAGGATTTCCGGACGTGGAAACACCATATATTTT.

V and J are TRBV20-1 and TRBJ1-5, with D unclear. CDR1 and CDR2 (germline): DFQATT, SNEGSKA (reference sequence). The V and J ends lost 4 bases and 4 bases respectively, with 11 bases between them. This CDR3 has 13 amino acids. Written as DNA, the CDR3 is TGCAGTGCTAAGGCCCCGGGAAATCAGCCCCAGCATTTT. Residues: CSAKAPGNQPQHF.

Ten or more counts support this clonotype. The chain employs TRBV25-1 and TRBJ2-2; TRBD1 is a possible D gene (5 bases). The CDR3 is 16 amino acids. The germline V gene has CDR1 MGHDK and CDR2 SYGVNS. The V gene lost 3 bases and the J gene lost 7 bases, with 18 bases spanning the gap. In nucleotides, the CDR3 is TGTGCCAGCAGTGAGACCCCCCAGGGAAGGGTCGGGGAGCTGTTTTTT. It specifies CASSETPQGRVGELFF.